This section outlines one TCR beta chain sequence together with its context. The data were taken from a study of T cell responses to AZD1222 COVID-19 vaccine. This CDR3 has 16 residues. Germline CDR1 and CDR2: SGHRS and YFSETQ. With V trimmed by 2 bases and J by 2 bases, 6 bases remained unmatched. TCRdb keeps only in-frame clones here, not all; method: immunoSEQ multiplex PCR. The sample lists 96,000 or so clones; roughly nine tenths were seen once. This chain uses TRBV5-1 with TRBJ2-5; 10 bases match TRBD1. This receptor was taken from an adult in good health. The material sequenced was peripheral blood, taken on day 0 of AZD1222 vaccination. CDR3 sequence reads: CASSLTGTGAQETQYF. CDR3 DNA: TGCGCCAGCAGCTTAACAGGGACAGGGGCACAAGAGACCCAGTACTTC.